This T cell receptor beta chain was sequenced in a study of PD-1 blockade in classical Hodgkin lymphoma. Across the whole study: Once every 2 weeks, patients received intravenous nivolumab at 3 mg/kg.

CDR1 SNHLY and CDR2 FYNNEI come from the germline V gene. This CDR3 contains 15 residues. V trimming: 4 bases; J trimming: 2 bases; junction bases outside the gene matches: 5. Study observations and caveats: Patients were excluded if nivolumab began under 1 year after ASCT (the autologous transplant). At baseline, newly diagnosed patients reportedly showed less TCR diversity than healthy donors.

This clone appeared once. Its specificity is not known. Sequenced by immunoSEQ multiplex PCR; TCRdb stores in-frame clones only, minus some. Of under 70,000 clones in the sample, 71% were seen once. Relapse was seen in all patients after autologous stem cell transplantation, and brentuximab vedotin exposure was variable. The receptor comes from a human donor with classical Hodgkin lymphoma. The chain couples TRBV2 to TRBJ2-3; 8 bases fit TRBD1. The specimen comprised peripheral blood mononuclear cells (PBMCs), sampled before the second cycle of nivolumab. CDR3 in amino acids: CASSVDRAFTDTQYF. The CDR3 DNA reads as TGTGCCAGCAGTGTGGACAGGGCTTTCACAGATACGCAGTATTTT.